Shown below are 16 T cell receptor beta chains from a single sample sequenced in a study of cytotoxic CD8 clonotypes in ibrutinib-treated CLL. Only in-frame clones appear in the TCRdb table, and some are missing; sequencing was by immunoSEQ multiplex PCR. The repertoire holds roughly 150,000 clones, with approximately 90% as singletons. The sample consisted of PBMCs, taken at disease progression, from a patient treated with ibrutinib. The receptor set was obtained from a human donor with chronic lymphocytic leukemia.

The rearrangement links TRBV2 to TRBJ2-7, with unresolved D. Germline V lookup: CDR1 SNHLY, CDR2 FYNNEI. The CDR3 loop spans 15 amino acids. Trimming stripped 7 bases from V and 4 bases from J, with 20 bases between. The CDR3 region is CASKLETSAWYEQYF. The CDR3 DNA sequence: TGTGCCAGCAAACTCGAGACATCTGCCTGGTACGAGCAGTACTTC.

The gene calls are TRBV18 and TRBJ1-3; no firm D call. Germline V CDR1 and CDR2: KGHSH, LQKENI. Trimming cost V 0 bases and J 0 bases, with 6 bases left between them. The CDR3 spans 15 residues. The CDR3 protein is CASSPPGSSGNTIYF. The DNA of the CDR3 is TGTGCCAGCTCACCACCGGGAAGCTCTGGAAACACCATATATTTT.

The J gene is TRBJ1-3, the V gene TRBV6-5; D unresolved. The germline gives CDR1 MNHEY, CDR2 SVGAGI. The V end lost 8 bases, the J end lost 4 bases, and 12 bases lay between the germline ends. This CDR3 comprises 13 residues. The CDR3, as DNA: TGTGCCAGCCAGTCTTTCAGCGGAAACACCATATATTTT. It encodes CASQSFSGNTIYF.

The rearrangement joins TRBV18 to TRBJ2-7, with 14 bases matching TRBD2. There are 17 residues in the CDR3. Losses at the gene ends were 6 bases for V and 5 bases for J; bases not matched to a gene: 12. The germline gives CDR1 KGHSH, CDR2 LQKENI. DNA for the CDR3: TGTGCCAGCTCCCAGGGACTAGCGGGAGATAAGTTCAACGAGCAGTACTTC. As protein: CASSQGLAGDKFNEQYF. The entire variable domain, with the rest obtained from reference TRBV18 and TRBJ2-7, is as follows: NAGVMQNPRHLVRRRGQEARLRCSPMKGHSHVYWYRQLPEEGLKFMVYLQKENIIDESGMPKERFSAEFPKEGPSILRIQQVVRGDSAAYFCASSQGLAGDKFNEQYFGPGTRLTVT.

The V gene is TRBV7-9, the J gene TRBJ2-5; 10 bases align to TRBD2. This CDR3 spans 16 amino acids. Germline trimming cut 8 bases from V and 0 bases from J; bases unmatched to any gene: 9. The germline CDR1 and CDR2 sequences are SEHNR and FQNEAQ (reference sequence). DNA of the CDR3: TGTGCCAGCCGGTCGGTAGCGGGAGGATACCAAGAGACCCAGTACTTC. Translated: CASRSVAGGYQETQYF.

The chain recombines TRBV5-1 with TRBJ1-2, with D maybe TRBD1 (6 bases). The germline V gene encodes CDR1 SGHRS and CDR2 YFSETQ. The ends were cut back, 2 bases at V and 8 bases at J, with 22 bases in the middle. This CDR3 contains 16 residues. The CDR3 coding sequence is TGCGCCAGCAGCTTATCTTTGGGGACACAAAGTCGAGGCTACACCTTC. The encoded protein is CASSLSLGTQSRGYTF.

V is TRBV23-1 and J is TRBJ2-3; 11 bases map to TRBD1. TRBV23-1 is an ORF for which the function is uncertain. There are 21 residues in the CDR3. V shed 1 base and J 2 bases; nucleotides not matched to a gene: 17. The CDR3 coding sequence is TGCGCCAGCAGTCAATTGATAGGGGACAGGGGGTCCCGGGGACACACAGATACGCAGTATTTT. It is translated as CASSQLIGDRGSRGHTDTQYF.

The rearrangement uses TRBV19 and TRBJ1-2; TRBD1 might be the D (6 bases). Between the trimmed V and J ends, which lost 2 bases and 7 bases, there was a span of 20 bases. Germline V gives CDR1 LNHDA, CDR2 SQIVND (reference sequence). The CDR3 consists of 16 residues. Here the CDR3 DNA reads TGTGCCAGTAGTATAAGATCGGTCAGGGGTACTTTTGGCTACACCTTC. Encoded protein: CASSIRSVRGTFGYTF. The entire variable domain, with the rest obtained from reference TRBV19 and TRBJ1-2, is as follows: DGGITQSPKYLFRKEGQNVTLSCEQNLNHDAMYWYRQDPGQGLRLIYYSQIVNDFQKGDIAEGYSVSREKKESFPLTVTSAQKNPTAFYLCASSIRSVRGTFGYTFGSGTRLTVV.

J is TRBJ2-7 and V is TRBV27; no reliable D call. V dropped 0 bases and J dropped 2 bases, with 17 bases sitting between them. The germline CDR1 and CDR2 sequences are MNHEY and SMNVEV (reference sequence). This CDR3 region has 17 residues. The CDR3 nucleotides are TGTGCCAGCAGTTTATCTAGGGCAGTTAGATTCCCCTACGAGCAGTACTTC. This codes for CASSLSRAVRFPYEQYF.

CDR3 loop: CASSGHDRNTGELFF. The CDR3, as DNA: TGTGCCAGCAGCGGACACGACAGGAACACCGGGGAGCTGTTTTTT. The rearrangement uses TRBV9 and TRBJ2-2, with D possibly matching TRBD1 (5 bases). Germline V gene data show CDR1 as SGDLS and CDR2 as YYNGEE. V was cut by 3 bases and J by 1 base, with 10 bases left in between. The CDR3 extends over 15 amino acids.

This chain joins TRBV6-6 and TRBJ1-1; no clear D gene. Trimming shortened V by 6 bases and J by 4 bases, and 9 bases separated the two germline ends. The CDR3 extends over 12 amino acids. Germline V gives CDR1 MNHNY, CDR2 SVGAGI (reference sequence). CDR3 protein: CASRWESTEAFF. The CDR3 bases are TGTGCCAGCAGGTGGGAGTCCACTGAAGCTTTCTTT.

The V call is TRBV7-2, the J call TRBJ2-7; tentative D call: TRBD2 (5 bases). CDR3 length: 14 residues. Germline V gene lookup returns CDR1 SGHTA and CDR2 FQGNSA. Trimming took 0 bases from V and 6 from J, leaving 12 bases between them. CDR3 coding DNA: TGTGCCAGCAGCTTAGCGAGGGTTAGAGGCGAGCAGTACTTC. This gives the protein CASSLARVRGEQYF.

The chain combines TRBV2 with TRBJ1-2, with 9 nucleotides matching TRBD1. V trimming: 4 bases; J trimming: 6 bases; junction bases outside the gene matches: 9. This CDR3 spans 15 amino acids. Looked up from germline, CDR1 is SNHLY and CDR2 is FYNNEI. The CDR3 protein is CASSVIQGASDGYTF. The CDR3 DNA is TGTGCCAGCAGTGTCATACAGGGGGCTTCCGATGGCTACACCTTC. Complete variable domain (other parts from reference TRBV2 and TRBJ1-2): EPEVTQTPSHQVTQMGQEVILRCVPISNHLYFYWYRQILGQKVEFLVSFYNNEISEKSEIFDDQFSVERPDGSNFTLKIRSTKLEDSAMYFCASSVIQGASDGYTFGSGTRLTVV.

CDR3 in DNA: TGTGCCACCAGCAGTCAGAAGGGTCCTTTTTCCTACGAGCAGTACTTC. Its translation is CATSSQKGPFSYEQYF. The rearrangement links TRBV15 to TRBJ2-7; no firm D call. The ends were cut back, 3 bases at V and 1 base at J, with 16 bases in the middle. CDR1 and CDR2 (germline): LNHNV, YYDKDF (reference sequence). The CDR3 spans 16 residues.

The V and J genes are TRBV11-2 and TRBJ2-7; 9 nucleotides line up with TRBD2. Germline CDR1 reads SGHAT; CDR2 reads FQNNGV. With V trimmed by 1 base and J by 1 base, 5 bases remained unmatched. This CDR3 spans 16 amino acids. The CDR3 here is CASSLVTSGPSYEQYF. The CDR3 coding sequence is TGTGCCAGCAGCTTAGTGACTAGCGGCCCATCCTACGAGCAGTACTTC. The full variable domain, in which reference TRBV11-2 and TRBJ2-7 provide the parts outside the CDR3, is EAGVAQSPRYKIIEKRQSVAFWCNPISGHATLYWYQQILGQGPKLLIQFQNNGVVDDSQLPKDRFSAERLKGVDSTLKIQPAKLEDSAVYLCASSLVTSGPSYEQYFGPGTRLTVT.

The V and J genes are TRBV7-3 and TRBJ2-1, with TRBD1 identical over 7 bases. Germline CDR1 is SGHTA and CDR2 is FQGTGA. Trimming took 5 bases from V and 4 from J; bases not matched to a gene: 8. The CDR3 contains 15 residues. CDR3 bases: TGTGCCAGCAGCCTACGACAGGGCAGATACAATGAGCAGTTCTTC. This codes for CASSLRQGRYNEQFF.